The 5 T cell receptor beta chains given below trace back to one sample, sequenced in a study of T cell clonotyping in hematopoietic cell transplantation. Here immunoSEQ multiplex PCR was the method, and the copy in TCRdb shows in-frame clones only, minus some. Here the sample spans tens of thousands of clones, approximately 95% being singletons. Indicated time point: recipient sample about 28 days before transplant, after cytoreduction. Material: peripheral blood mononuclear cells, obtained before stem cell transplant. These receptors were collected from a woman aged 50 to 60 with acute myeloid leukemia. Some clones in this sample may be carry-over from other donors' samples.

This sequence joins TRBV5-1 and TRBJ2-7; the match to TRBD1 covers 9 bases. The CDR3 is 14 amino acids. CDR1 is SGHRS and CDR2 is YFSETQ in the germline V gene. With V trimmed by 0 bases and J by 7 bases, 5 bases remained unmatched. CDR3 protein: CASSLEGQGREQYF. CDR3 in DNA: TGCGCCAGCAGCTTGGAAGGACAGGGGCGGGAGCAGTACTTC.

The CDR3 reads CASSPRDTNYEQYF. The DNA for the CDR3 is TGTGCCAGTAGTCCCCGGGACACCAACTACGAGCAGTACTTC. The chain couples TRBV19 to TRBJ2-7, with a weak D call TRBD1 (6 bases). The CDR3 covers 14 residues. Trimming pared 5 bases from V and 3 bases from J, leaving 14 bases between. Germline CDR1 reads LNHDA; CDR2 reads SQIVND (reference sequence).

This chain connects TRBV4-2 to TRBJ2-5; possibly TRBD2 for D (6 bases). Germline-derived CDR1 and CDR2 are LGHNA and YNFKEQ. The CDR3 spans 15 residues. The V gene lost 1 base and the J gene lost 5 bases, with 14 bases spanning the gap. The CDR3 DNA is TGTGCCAGCAGCCAAGTCCTAGCGCTCGGGGAGACCCAGTACTTC. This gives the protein CASSQVLALGETQYF.

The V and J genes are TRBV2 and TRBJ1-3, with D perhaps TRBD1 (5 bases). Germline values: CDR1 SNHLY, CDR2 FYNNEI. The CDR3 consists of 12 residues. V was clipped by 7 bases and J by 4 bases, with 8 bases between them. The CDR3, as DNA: TGTGCCAGCAAAGCAGGGGGAAACACCATATATTTT. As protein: CASKAGGNTIYF.

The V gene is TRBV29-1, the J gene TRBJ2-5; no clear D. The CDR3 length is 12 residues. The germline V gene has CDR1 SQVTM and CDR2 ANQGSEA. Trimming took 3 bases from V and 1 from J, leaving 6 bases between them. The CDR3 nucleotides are TGCAGCGTTGATCCAGTCCAAGAGACCCAGTACTTC. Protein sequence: CSVDPVQETQYF.